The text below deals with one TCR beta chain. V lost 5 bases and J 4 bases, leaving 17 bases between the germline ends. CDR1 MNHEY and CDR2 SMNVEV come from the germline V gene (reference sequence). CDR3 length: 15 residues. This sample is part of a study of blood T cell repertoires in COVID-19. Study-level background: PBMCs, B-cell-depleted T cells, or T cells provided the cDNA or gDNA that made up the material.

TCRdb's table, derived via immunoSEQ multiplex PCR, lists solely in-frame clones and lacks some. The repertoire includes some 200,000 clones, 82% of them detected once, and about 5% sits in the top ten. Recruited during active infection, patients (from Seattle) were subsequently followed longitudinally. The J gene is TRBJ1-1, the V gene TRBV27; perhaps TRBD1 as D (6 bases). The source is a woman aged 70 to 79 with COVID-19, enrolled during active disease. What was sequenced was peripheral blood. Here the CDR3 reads CASSQSRGGGTEAFF. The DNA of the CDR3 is TGTGCCAGCAGTCAGTCAAGGGGAGGGGGCACTGAAGCTTTCTTT.